One T cell receptor (beta chain) is described in this entry. The antigen this receptor binds is unknown. Base qualities were left out, and no much larger clone turns up one base away. Participants in the prospective study were aged about 18 to 100 years, lived in some 24 United States geographic areas, and enrolled through a virtual design. In the prospective study, participants were assigned to cohorts based on the clinical history participants reported in a screening survey and a study questionnaire. Recovered participants in ImmuneRACE Cohort 3 were defined by two consecutive negative NP/OP PCR tests, clearance by a healthcare professional, or resolution of symptoms. In the prospective study, whole blood, serum and a nasopharyngeal or oropharyngeal swab were collected from each participant by mobile phlebotomists. Over a 2-month period, participants in the prospective study had the option of providing additional blood draws and questionnaires. Blood samples from the prospective study were shipped frozen or at room temperature prior to DNA extraction.

The immunoSEQ Assay, a bias-controlled multiplex PCR, was used to amplify TCRbeta CDR3 regions from genomic DNA. Per the authors' processing: Within the assay, amplification of reference gene primers was used to estimate how many nucleated cells each sample contained. Sequence reads were collapsed and filtered to measure the absolute abundance of every unique TCRbeta CDR3 rearrangement. For each sample, productive Simpson clonality was calculated as the square root of Simpson's diversity index over productive rearrangements. The table was pulled from immuneACCESS by TCRdb, which kept in-frame rearrangements only. Such tables lose some clones; where checked, under half of the loss comes from unresolved V genes, and the rest has no known cause. V and J calls and clone size follow that table, whereas D and trimming were derived from the DNA. The sample contains 200,000 to 250,000 clones, 80% to 90% of them found a single time. The ten most abundant clones make up about 1.7% of the sample.

These data originate in a study of blood T cell repertoires in COVID-19 (dated by TCRdb to 2018 to 2021). In the study overall: The collaborator samples originated in the United States, Italy and Spain and spanned the acute and convalescent phases of COVID-19. Where available, HLA class I and class II types were obtained from metadata supplied by the sample provider rather than from assay-based typing. The sample metadata nearly always contained a de-identified subject ID, COVID-19 status, age in years and sex. The repertoires were released in a freely available public database intended as a resource for research on the immune response to SARS-CoV-2. Subjects who had been exposed to COVID-19, were actively infected with it, or had recovered from it provided the deeply sampled blood TCRbeta repertoires that made up the dataset. The samples were drawn from the first 160 participants of the ongoing ImmuneRACE study and from over 950 subjects provided by 6 global collaborators. The material from the prospective study consisted of cDNA or gDNA derived from T cells, B-cell-depleted T cells, or PBMCs. General study outcomes and caveats: The amount of clinical and demographic metadata varied by source and participant and was provided uncurated.

The CDR3 starts with the cysteine, ends with the phenylalanine, and has 14 residues. Of the read, only the CDR3 DNA is kept; its 42 bases are in frame from base 1. A distance of 11 bases separates the germline ends of V and J, which lose 4 bases and 1 base respectively. Reading the germline V gene gives CDR1 SGHRS and CDR2 YFSETQ. Specimen: PBMCs or T cells enriched from blood (not recorded which). This sequence was found in a man between 40 and 49 years old who had recovered from COVID-19. The sequence is built from TRBV5-1 and TRBJ1-1, and the D gene may be TRBD1, 5 bases matching. This receptor has the CDR3 CASSVSQGNTEAFF. The DNA is TGCGCCAGCAGCGTCTCCCAGGGGAACACTGAAGCTTTCTTT.